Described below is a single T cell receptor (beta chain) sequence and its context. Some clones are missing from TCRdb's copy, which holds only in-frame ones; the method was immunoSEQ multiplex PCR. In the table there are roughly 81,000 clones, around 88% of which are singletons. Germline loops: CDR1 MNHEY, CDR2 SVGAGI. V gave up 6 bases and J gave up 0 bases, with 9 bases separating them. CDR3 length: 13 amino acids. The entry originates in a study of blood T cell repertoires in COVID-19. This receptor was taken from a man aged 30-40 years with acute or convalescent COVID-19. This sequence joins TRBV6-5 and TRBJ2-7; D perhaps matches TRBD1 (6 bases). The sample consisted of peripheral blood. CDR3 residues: CASSDRSSYEQYF. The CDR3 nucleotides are TGTGCCAGCAGCGACAGGAGCTCCTACGAGCAGTACTTC.